Each of the 23 T cell receptor beta chains below was sequenced from the same sample in a study of blood T cell repertoires in COVID-19. Libraries were prepared by immunoSEQ multiplex PCR; TCRdb keeps only in-frame clonotypes and omits some of them. The repertoire holds tens of thousands of clones, with about nine tenths as singletons. Sequenced input: peripheral blood. The receptors derive from a man aged 35-49 years with COVID-19, enrolled during active disease.

The chain couples TRBV18 to TRBJ1-3, with a possible D match to TRBD1 (5 bases). Per the germline V gene, CDR1 is KGHSH and CDR2 is LQKENI. V gave up 3 bases and J gave up 2 bases, with 23 bases separating them. CDR3 size: 19 residues. The DNA for the CDR3 is TGTGCCAGCTCACCTCTAACCCCAAGGGGAGGGGCTGCTGGAAACACCATATATTTT. Protein sequence: CASSPLTPRGGAAGNTIYF.

This clone has a single count. This chain connects TRBV27 to TRBJ1-1; D unclear. The V gene lost 7 bases and the J gene lost 0 bases, with 15 bases spanning the gap. Looked up from germline, CDR1 is MNHEY and CDR2 is SMNVEV (reference sequence). The CDR3 is made up of 15 amino acids. The CDR3 DNA reads as TGTGCCAGCATGAACAAGAGGCTCATGAACACTGAAGCTTTCTTT. Its translation: CASMNKRLMNTEAFF.

CDR3 amino acids: CAWDRGEKTQYF. CDR3 in DNA: TGTGCCTGGGACAGGGGTGAAAAGACCCAGTACTTC. The gene calls are TRBV30 and TRBJ2-5; 8 bases are a match to TRBD1. Trimming removed 5 bases from V and 6 bases from J; junction bases left unmatched: 5. The CDR3 sequence is 12 residues long. Germline values: CDR1 GTSNPN, CDR2 SVGIG (reference sequence).

The rearrangement joins TRBV5-1 to TRBJ2-3, with 8 bases aligning to TRBD2. The ends lost 3 bases at V and 4 bases at J; junction bases unmatched: 7. There are 15 residues in the CDR3. CDR1 is SGHRS, CDR2 YFSETQ, per germline. DNA of the CDR3: TGCGCCAGCAGCTCCGCCGGGGGGGCCTCAGATACGCAGTATTTT. Translation: CASSSAGGASDTQYF.

This chain joins TRBV10-3 and TRBJ2-7, with 8 bases fitting TRBD1. The V gene end was trimmed by 3 bases and the J gene end by 0 bases; junction bases not matched to a gene: 7. The CDR3 is made up of 16 amino acids. CDR1 ENHRY and CDR2 SYGVKD come from the germline V gene. CDR3 sequence (DNA): TGTGCCATCAGTGACCTGCGGGACAGGCACTCCTACGAGCAGTACTTC. It codes for CAISDLRDRHSYEQYF.

The chain uses TRBV6-5 and TRBJ2-5; D gene uncertain. Trimming cost V 6 bases and J 9 bases, with 17 bases left between them. This CDR3 is 13 amino acids long. Per germline, CDR1 MNHEY and CDR2 SVGAGI. The CDR3 DNA is TGTGCCAGCAGGTCCCCCTCGCGCTCGGCCCAGTACTTC. This encodes CASRSPSRSAQYF.

The CDR3 DNA follows: TGCAGCGTTGAAGGGCCTCAGCCCCAGCATTTT. This sequence encodes CSVEGPQPQHF. The V call is TRBV29-1, the J call TRBJ1-5; no clear D. V shed 1 base and J shed 6 bases, with 4 bases lying between them. The germline CDR1 and CDR2 sequences are SQVTM and ANQGSEA. The CDR3 totals 11 residues.

The V gene is TRBV2, the J gene TRBJ1-2, with 10 bases aligning to TRBD1. The CDR3 spans 14 residues. Looked up from germline, CDR1 is SNHLY and CDR2 is FYNNEI. V trimming: 7 bases; J trimming: 4 bases; junction bases outside the gene matches: 6. CDR3 coding DNA: TGTGCCAGCAAAGGGGGACAGGGGACCTATGGCTACACCTTC. Translated: CASKGGQGTYGYTF. The full variable domain, in which reference TRBV2 and TRBJ1-2 provide the parts outside the CDR3, is EPEVTQTPSHQVTQMGQEVILRCVPISNHLYFYWYRQILGQKVEFLVSFYNNEISEKSEIFDDQFSVERPDGSNFTLKIRSTKLEDSAMYFCASKGGQGTYGYTFGSGTRLTVV.

The table lists this clone with a few counts. The V and J genes are TRBV4-1 and TRBJ1-5; 8 nucleotides match TRBD1. This CDR3 is built from 16 residues. V shed 1 base, J shed 8 bases, and the junction held 10 bases outside the gene matches. Germline V CDR1 and CDR2: MGHRA, YSYEKL. CDR3 sequence (DNA): TGCGCCAGCAGCCAAGCCGACCGCCAGGGGGCGAAGCCCCAGCATTTT. Protein product: CASSQADRQGAKPQHF.

V gene TRBV4-2 combines with J gene TRBJ1-3, with TRBD1 matching 11 bases. This CDR3 has 19 residues. CDR1 and CDR2 from the germline V gene are LGHNA and YNFKEQ. Trimming took 1 base from V and 0 from J; bases not matched to a gene: 8. In nucleotides, the CDR3 is TGTGCCAGCAGCCAAGGGCCCCCCGGGACAGGGGGCTCTGGAAACACCATATATTTT. Protein: CASSQGPPGTGGSGNTIYF.

This clone showed up just once. CDR3 loop: CASSLQGPPGELFF. In DNA, the CDR3 is TGCGCCAGCAGCTTACAGGGTCCCCCCGGGGAGCTGTTTTTT. This chain links TRBV5-1 with TRBJ2-2; possibly TRBD1 for D (6 bases). V lost 2 bases and J 6 bases, leaving 11 bases between the germline ends. Germline V gene data show CDR1 as SGHRS and CDR2 as YFSETQ. The CDR3 runs to 14 residues.

The chain recombines TRBV3-1 (or the pseudogene TRBV3-2) with TRBJ1-1; 12 bases fit TRBD1. The V gene end was trimmed by 3 bases and the J gene end by 11 bases; junction bases not matched to a gene: 7. CDR1 is LGHDT and CDR2 is YNNKEL in the germline V gene (reference sequence). This CDR3 contains 14 residues. The CDR3: CASSQGTGGRGAFF. The CDR3, as DNA: TGTGCCAGCAGCCAGGGGACAGGGGGCCGAGGGGCTTTCTTT.

For the CDR3, the DNA is TGCGCCAGCACAGGCGGGCTAGCGGGGCAAGAGACCCAGTACTTC. Protein: CASTGGLAGQETQYF. The rearrangement uses TRBV5-1 and TRBJ2-5, with 9 positions matching TRBD2. The germline CDR1 and CDR2 sequences are SGHRS and YFSETQ. The CDR3 runs to 15 residues. The V segment lost 6 bases and the J segment 2 bases; nucleotides outside the gene matches: 8.

The chain uses TRBV11-1 and TRBJ2-7; TRBD1 aligns across 7 bases. The V segment lost 1 base and the J segment 2 bases; nucleotides outside the gene matches: 2. Germline loops: CDR1 SGHAT, CDR2 FQDESV (reference sequence). CDR3 length: 14 residues. Here the CDR3 reads CASSLGQGAYEQYF. The CDR3 nucleotides are TGTGCCAGCAGCTTAGGACAGGGAGCCTACGAGCAGTACTTC. Based on the CDR3 plus reference TRBV11-1 and TRBJ2-7, the full variable domain is EAEVAQSPRYKITEKSQAVAFWCDPISGHATLYWYRQILGQGPELLVQFQDESVVDDSQLPKDRFSAERLKGVDSTLKIQPAELGDSAMYLCASSLGQGAYEQYFGPGTRLTVT.

The rearrangement joins TRBV19 to TRBJ2-1, with 13 bases matching TRBD2. The CDR3 is 18 amino acids. Unmatched junction bases numbered 10, after V lost 4 bases and J lost 4 bases. The germline V gene has CDR1 LNHDA and CDR2 SQIVND (reference sequence). As DNA, the CDR3 is TGTGCCAGTAGTAGATCACGACTAGCGGGAGGTTGGTACAATGAGCAGTTCTTC. It is translated as CASSRSRLAGGWYNEQFF.

The rearrangement joins TRBV20-1 to TRBJ2-3, with 8 bases fitting TRBD2. Per germline, CDR1 DFQATT and CDR2 SNEGSKA (reference sequence). The CDR3 sequence is 15 residues long. The junction had 7 bases not matched to a gene; V was cut back by 3 bases and J by 2 bases. DNA of the CDR3: TGCAGTGCTAGTCCTAGCGGGCCGGTCACAGATACGCAGTATTTT. Amino acid sequence: CSASPSGPVTDTQYF.

The rearrangement links TRBV9 to TRBJ2-3; 11 nucleotides line up with TRBD2. The length of the CDR3 is 17 residues. Germline loops: CDR1 SGDLS, CDR2 YYNGEE. Trimming removed 0 bases from V and 1 base from J; junction bases left unmatched: 4. For the CDR3, the DNA is TGTGCCAGCAGCGTAGGGCCACTAGCGGGGGGCACAGATACGCAGTATTTT. Translated: CASSVGPLAGGTDTQYF.

V usage is TRBV19 and J usage is TRBJ1-4, with a possible D match to TRBD1 (5 bases). The V gene lost 1 base and the J gene lost 8 bases, with 11 bases spanning the gap. Germline V lookup: CDR1 LNHDA, CDR2 SQIVND (reference sequence). The CDR3 spans 14 residues. Here the CDR3 reads CASSIGGAREKLFF. CDR3 nucleotides: TGTGCCAGTAGTATAGGCGGGGCGCGAGAAAAACTGTTTTTT.

This chain links TRBV14 with TRBJ1-1; TRBD1 matches at 9 bases. CDR3 size: 18 residues. Germline V CDR1 and CDR2: SGHDN, FVKESK. V shed 1 base, J shed 3 bases, and the junction held 12 bases outside the gene matches. The CDR3 loop reads CASSQGSGTGLGDTEAFF. The CDR3 region has the DNA TGTGCCAGCAGCCAAGGTTCCGGGACAGGGCTTGGTGACACTGAAGCTTTCTTT. Filled out from reference TRBV14 and TRBJ1-1, the complete variable domain reads EAGVTQFPSHSVIEKGQTVTLRCDPISGHDNLYWYRRVMGKEIKFLLHFVKESKQDESGMPNNRFLAERTGGTYSTLKVQPAELEDSGVYFCASSQGSGTGLGDTEAFFGQGTRLTVV.

This clone was counted only a few times. The chain is built from TRBV12-5 and TRBJ2-3; D is undetermined. Germline CDR1 is LGHNT and CDR2 is FRNRAP. CDR3 length: 14 amino acids. V shed 1 base and J shed 2 bases, with 7 bases lying between them. The CDR3 DNA reads as TGTGCTAGTGGTTTGGACAGCCCCACAGATACGCAGTATTTT. As protein: CASGLDSPTDTQYF.

The chain links TRBV3-1 (or the pseudogene TRBV3-2) to TRBJ2-5; 10 nucleotides match TRBD2. The CDR3 length is 16 residues. Germline CDR1 LGHDT, CDR2 YNNKEL (reference sequence). J lost 5 bases, V lost 6 bases, and 12 bases had no gene match. In DNA, the CDR3 is TGTGCCAGCAGACCGTTTAGCGGGAGGAGTGAGGAGACCCAGTACTTC. This gives the protein CASRPFSGRSEETQYF.

This clone was counted a single time. This chain links TRBV19 with TRBJ1-1; D gene unclear. Deletions cut 3 bases from V and 1 base from J, with 6 bases between. Germline V gives CDR1 LNHDA, CDR2 SQIVND (reference sequence). The CDR3 contains 13 residues. CDR3 bases: TGTGCCAGTAGTATGCCGGGGAACACTGAAGCTTTCTTT. Translated, it gives CASSMPGNTEAFF. The variable domain in full, with the rest retrieved from reference TRBV19 and TRBJ1-1, is DGGITQSPKYLFRKEGQNVTLSCEQNLNHDAMYWYRQDPGQGLRLIYYSQIVNDFQKGDIAEGYSVSREKKESFPLTVTSAQKNPTAFYLCASSMPGNTEAFFGQGTRLTVV.

V usage is TRBV9 and J usage is TRBJ1-2, with 10 positions matching TRBD1. The J segment lost 6 bases and the V segment lost 0 bases, leaving 8 bases of the junction unmatched. Germline loops: CDR1 SGDLS, CDR2 YYNGEE. The CDR3 is 16 amino acids. CDR3 coding DNA: TGTGCCAGCAGCGTAGCTGACAGGGACAGGGGACATGGCTACACCTTC. Encoded protein: CASSVADRDRGHGYTF. Based on the CDR3 plus reference TRBV9 and TRBJ1-2, the full variable domain is DSGVTQTPKHLITATGQRVTLRCSPRSGDLSVYWYQQSLDQGLQFLIQYYNGEERAKGNILERFSAQQFPDLHSELNLSSLELGDSALYFCASSVADRDRGHGYTFGSGTRLTVV.